This T cell receptor (beta chain) was sequenced in a study of blood T cell repertoires in COVID-19 (dated by TCRdb to the early 2020s). As for the study more broadly: Samples from collaborators originated in the United States, Italy and Spain and spanned both the acute and convalescent phases of COVID-19. The prospective study material was composed of cDNA or gDNA derived from T cells, B-cell-depleted T cells, or PBMCs. Subjects who had been exposed to COVID-19, were actively infected with it, or had recovered from it provided the deeply sampled blood TCRbeta repertoires that made up the dataset. A freely available public database, intended as a resource for researchers studying the immune response to SARS-CoV-2, is where the repertoires were released. The samples were drawn from the first 160 participants of the ongoing ImmuneRACE study and from 1,254 subjects provided by 6 global collaborators. Sample metadata almost always included a de-identified subject ID, COVID-19 status, age in years and sex. Where available, HLA class I and class II types were taken from metadata supplied by the sample provider and were not determined by assay-based typing. Broader findings and caveats from the paper: The quantity of clinical and demographic metadata differed by source and by participant and was supplied without curation.

TCRbeta CDR3 regions were amplified from genomic DNA by means of the immunoSEQ Assay, a bias-controlled multiplex PCR. On the authors' methods: Nucleated cell counts per sample were estimated from amplification of reference gene primers within the assay. To quantify the absolute abundance of each unique TCRbeta CDR3 rearrangement, sequence reads were collapsed and filtered. For each sample, productive Simpson clonality was calculated as the square root of Simpson's diversity index over productive rearrangements. Here the immuneACCESS table is served through TCRdb, limited to in-frame sequences with V and J called. Missing clones are a known gap in these copies; in checked studies unresolved V genes cover under half, and the rest lacks a known reason. V and J calls and clone size are those listed in that table; D and trimming were worked out from the DNA. The sample contains under 60,000 clones, approximately 88% of them found a single time. The ten largest clones capture roughly a tenth of the sample.

Including the terminal cysteine and phenylalanine, the CDR3 comprises 17 residues. Of the read, only the CDR3 DNA is kept; its 51 bases are in frame from base 1. One collaborating source in Seattle enrolled patients during active infection and followed them longitudinally through the course of disease. Whole blood was collected in K2EDTA tubes by collaborating institutions according to the institutions' own protocols. For TCRbeta analysis, collaborator samples were shipped as frozen whole blood, as isolated PBMCs, or as DNA extracted from either sample type. Turning to this clone: The target of this receptor is not known. There are no base qualities to consult, and no much larger clone falls within one base.

The chain is encoded by TRBV21-1 joined to TRBJ1-2; the table assigns TRBD1, which was not confirmed against the DNA. TRBV21-1 is a documented pseudogene. The source material was peripheral blood. This receptor was identified in a man aged 25 to 45 with COVID-19, enrolled during active disease. The CDR3 loop reads CASSSLEGTGRGVGYTF. In nucleotides, the sequence is TGTGCCAGCAGCTCTCTCGAAGGGACAGGGAGGGGGGTTGGCTACACCTTC.